This T cell receptor beta chain was identified in a study of Ad26.COV2.S vaccination and SARS-CoV-2 variants. Treatment reported: roughly 20 received Ad26.COV2.S at low or high dose, single or two shots; 5 received placebo; per-sample allocation not given. Vaccine and placebo recipients were sampled on day 63 after the first injection. Produced via immunoSEQ multiplex PCR; TCRdb's table is partial and in-frame only. Of roughly 380,000 clones detected, roughly 88% appear once; the ten largest clones hold 3.6%. The CDR3 is made up of 15 amino acids. With 4 bases removed from V and 3 bases from J, the gap between germline ends came to 13 bases. Germline values: CDR1 MGHRA, CDR2 YSYEKL.

The chain is built from TRBV4-1 and TRBJ1-5; no clear D gene. This receptor was obtained from a person between 18 and 60 years old who received the Ad26.COV2.S COVID-19 vaccine or a placebo. Sequenced here: peripheral blood, sampled in a trial of Ad26.COV2.S vaccine versus placebo. DNA of the CDR3: TGCGCCAGCAGCCCGGATCGGGTCCCCAATCAGCCCCAGCATTTT. Translated, it gives CASSPDRVPNQPQHF.